This T cell receptor (beta chain) is drawn from a study of chemoradiotherapy in HPV16-positive cancers. Produced via immunoSEQ multiplex PCR; TCRdb's table is partial and in-frame only. The sample lists 15,000 or so clones, 85% to 95% occurring once. Per the germline V gene, CDR1 is MNHNS and CDR2 is SASEGT. The CDR3 extends over 15 amino acids. V was shortened by 6 bases and J by 0 bases, with 9 bases between the two germline ends. The sequence came from a human donor with HPV-associated anogenital cancer. Sequenced here: blood, sampled from a patient who underwent chemoradiotherapy. This chain joins TRBV6-1 and TRBJ1-6; D call uncertain. The CDR3 is CASRTTSSYNSPLHF. The CDR3 coding sequence is TGTGCCAGCAGAACCACATCCTCCTATAATTCACCCCTCCACTTT.